A single sample is the source of the 30 T cell receptor beta chains below, sequenced in a study of tumor-infiltrating lymphocytes in localized non-small cell lung cancer. The method was immunoSEQ multiplex PCR; TCRdb's version includes in-frame clones alone and lacks a portion of them. This sample carries about 15,000 clones, around four fifths of them seen once, and the ten largest clones take roughly 19%. The sequencing sample was made of lung tumor tissue. The origin of the receptors is a human donor with non-small cell lung cancer.

As for this clone: Distinct nucleotide sequences in the sample also encode this CDR3. The V call is TRBV7-9, the J call TRBJ2-3; D is undetermined. Trimming shortened V by 5 bases and J by 0 bases, and 9 bases separated the two germline ends. The germline V gene encodes CDR1 SEHNR and CDR2 FQNEAQ (reference sequence). The CDR3 is made up of 14 amino acids. CDR3 protein: CASSPDGSTDTQYF. In DNA form, the CDR3 reads TGTGCCAGCAGCCCCGATGGGAGCACAGATACGCAGTATTTT.

The V and J genes are TRBV27 and TRBJ2-5, with 8 bases matching TRBD2. CDR1 is MNHEY and CDR2 is SMNVEV in the germline V gene (reference sequence). After removal of 6 bases from V and 4 bases from J, the junction contained 16 bases not matched to a gene. The CDR3 contains 17 residues. DNA of the CDR3: TGTGCCAGCAGCCCCCCCGGGGGGGGCTTAGGTCGAGAGACCCAGTACTTC. Protein sequence: CASSPPGGGLGRETQYF.

V is TRBV7-9 and J is TRBJ2-2; D is possibly TRBD1 (6 bases). Germline CDR1 SEHNR, CDR2 FQNEAQ (reference sequence). This CDR3 has 14 residues. Trimming removed 5 bases from V and 7 bases from J, with 14 bases in between. This CDR3 is CASSRRTVDGELFF. The CDR3 DNA follows: TGTGCCAGCAGCAGACGGACAGTTGACGGGGAGCTGTTTTTT.

The rearrangement joins TRBV23-1 to TRBJ1-1; D remains ambiguous. TRBV23-1 is annotated as an ORF whose role is uncertain. The CDR3 covers 17 residues. V lost 0 bases, J lost 7 bases, and 21 bases lay in between. The chain's CDR3 is CASSQSDGEWRPLEAFF. The CDR3 region has the DNA TGCGCCAGCAGTCAATCTGATGGGGAATGGAGGCCTCTTGAAGCTTTCTTT.

The CDR3 protein is CASSSRGGNEKLFF. DNA of the CDR3: TGTGCCAGCAGCTCGAGGGGGGGAAATGAAAAACTGTTTTTT. The rearrangement joins TRBV7-9 to TRBJ1-4; D is perhaps TRBD1 (6 bases). Looked up from germline, CDR1 is SEHNR and CDR2 is FQNEAQ (reference sequence). The ends were cut back, 4 bases at V and 5 bases at J, with 11 bases in the middle. CDR3 length: 14 residues.

The V call is TRBV19, the J call TRBJ1-1; 7 bases match TRBD1. J lost 7 bases, V lost 5 bases, and 7 bases had no gene match. The CDR3 runs 13 residues. Germline V lookup: CDR1 LNHDA, CDR2 SQIVND (reference sequence). CDR3 DNA: TGTGCCAGTAGTTATGGGACAGTAGATGAAGCTTTCTTT. It is translated as CASSYGTVDEAFF.

This chain connects TRBV30 to TRBJ1-6; D perhaps matches TRBD1 (5 bases). CDR3 length equals 14 residues. CDR1 is GTSNPN, CDR2 SVGIG, per germline (reference sequence). Trimming took off 2 bases at V and 6 bases at J, with 11 bases between the two ends. The CDR3 is CAWSRGQPNSPLHF. The CDR3 nucleotides read TGTGCCTGGAGTAGGGGTCAGCCTAATTCACCCCTCCACTTT.

This chain joins TRBV5-4 and TRBJ2-3; 13 bases match TRBD2. Germline V lookup: CDR1 SGHNT, CDR2 YYREEE (reference sequence). Trimming took 4 bases from V and 4 from J; bases not matched to a gene: 3. The CDR3 spans 15 residues. As DNA, the CDR3 is TGTGCCAGCAGCCCACTAGCGGGGGGGCCAGATACGCAGTATTTT. As protein: CASSPLAGGPDTQYF. The entire variable domain, with the rest obtained from reference TRBV5-4 and TRBJ2-3, is as follows: ETGVTQSPTHLIKTRGQQVTLRCSSQSGHNTVSWYQQALGQGPQFIFQYYREEENGRGNFPPRFSGLQFPNYSSELNVNALELDDSALYLCASSPLAGGPDTQYFGPGTRLTVL.

This chain links TRBV19 with TRBJ1-1; D is perhaps TRBD1 (5 bases). CDR3 length: 13 amino acids. Trimming took 6 bases from V and 4 from J, leaving 12 bases between them. Germline loops: CDR1 LNHDA, CDR2 SQIVND (reference sequence). The CDR3 DNA reads TGTGCCAGTAGCTTACCCGGGGGCACTGAAGCTTTCTTT. It translates to CASSLPGGTEAFF.

The chain has TRBV5-5 and TRBJ2-3; D might be TRBD2 (5 bases). Germline CDR1 SGHKS, CDR2 YYEKEE (reference sequence). There are 15 residues in the CDR3. Trimming shortened V by 1 base and J by 3 bases, and 12 bases separated the two germline ends. This chain's CDR3 is CASSLLAYGTDTQYF. CDR3 sequence (DNA): TGTGCCAGCAGCTTGCTAGCCTACGGAACAGATACGCAGTATTTT.

The table lists this clone with a count of one. The chain couples TRBV6-6 to TRBJ1-1; the match to TRBD1 covers 8 bases. Germline V gene lookup returns CDR1 MNHNY and CDR2 SVGAGI (reference sequence). This CDR3 spans 15 amino acids. The J segment lost 1 base and the V segment lost 2 bases, leaving 3 bases of the junction unmatched. CDR3 amino acids: CASSYGQGSNTEAFF. As DNA, the CDR3 is TGTGCCAGCAGTTACGGACAGGGCTCGAACACTGAAGCTTTCTTT.

The chain combines TRBV28 with TRBJ1-6; D gene uncertain. Germline CDR1 and CDR2: MDHEN and SYDVKM. Trimming shortened V by 7 bases and J by 1 base, and 11 bases separated the two germline ends. This CDR3 region has 15 residues. The CDR3 loop is CASKNEISYNSPLHF. The CDR3 nucleotides read TGTGCCAGCAAAAACGAGATATCCTATAATTCACCCCTCCACTTT. Supplemented by reference TRBV28 and TRBJ1-6, the full variable domain reads DVKVTQSSRYLVKRTGEKVFLECVQDMDHENMFWYRQDPGLGLRLIYFSYDVKMKEKGDIPEGYSVSREKKERFSLILESASTNQTSMYLCASKNEISYNSPLHFGNGTRLTVT.

The chain recombines TRBV5-6 with TRBJ2-3; D possibly corresponds to TRBD2 (5 bases). Germline loops: CDR1 SGHDT, CDR2 YYEEEE. Trimming shortened V by 3 bases and J by 8 bases, and 10 bases separated the two germline ends. The CDR3 is 12 residues long. The DNA for the CDR3 is TGTGCCAGCAGCTCCATACGGGGTACGCAGTATTTT. This codes for CASSSIRGTQYF. Full variable domain (outside the CDR3, taken from reference TRBV5-6 and TRBJ2-3): DAGVTQSPTHLIKTRGQQVTLRCSPKSGHDTVSWYQQALGQGPQFIFQYYEEEERQRGNFPDRFSGHQFPNYSSELNVNALLLGDSALYLCASSSIRGTQYFGPGTRLTVL.

The chain couples TRBV5-6 to TRBJ2-5; D might be TRBD2 (5 bases). CDR3 size: 13 residues. The germline V gene has CDR1 SGHDT and CDR2 YYEEEE. V lost 2 bases to trimming and J lost 5 bases, with 10 bases between them. The CDR3 region is CASSFTEGETQYF. The CDR3 DNA reads as TGTGCCAGCAGCTTCACCGAGGGTGAGACCCAGTACTTC. Full variable domain (outside the CDR3, taken from reference TRBV5-6 and TRBJ2-5): DAGVTQSPTHLIKTRGQQVTLRCSPKSGHDTVSWYQQALGQGPQFIFQYYEEEERQRGNFPDRFSGHQFPNYSSELNVNALLLGDSALYLCASSFTEGETQYFGPGTRLLVL.

CDR3 DNA sequence: TGTGCCAGCAGTCCCTGGACAGGGGAAGATGGCTACACCTTC. Protein: CASSPWTGEDGYTF. The V and J genes are TRBV28 and TRBJ1-2, with 9 bases matching TRBD1. Germline V gene lookup returns CDR1 MDHEN and CDR2 SYDVKM. V lost 5 bases, J lost 6 bases, and 7 bases stayed unmatched. The CDR3 has 14 amino acids.

V is TRBV29-1 and J is TRBJ1-1, with unresolved D. V gave up 0 bases and J gave up 3 bases, with 5 bases separating them. CDR3 length: 12 amino acids. Germline CDR1 is SQVTM and CDR2 is ANQGSEA. The CDR3 spells CSVEEADTEAFF. For the CDR3, the DNA is TGCAGCGTTGAAGAGGCTGACACTGAAGCTTTCTTT.

The rearrangement joins TRBV18 to TRBJ2-2; D unresolved. The ends were cut back, 0 bases at V and 6 bases at J, with 2 bases in the middle. This CDR3 region has 12 residues. Germline CDR1 reads KGHSH; CDR2 reads LQKENI. This CDR3 is CASSPPAGELFF. The CDR3 region has the DNA TGTGCCAGCTCACCACCGGCCGGGGAGCTGTTTTTT. The whole variable domain, filled in from reference TRBV18 and TRBJ2-2, reads NAGVMQNPRHLVRRRGQEARLRCSPMKGHSHVYWYRQLPEEGLKFMVYLQKENIIDESGMPKERFSAEFPKEGPSILRIQQVVRGDSAAYFCASSPPAGELFFGEGSRLTVL.

This chain connects TRBV28 to TRBJ2-7; 9 nucleotides align to TRBD2. Germline values: CDR1 MDHEN, CDR2 SYDVKM. With V trimmed by 3 bases and J by 1 base, 1 base remained unmatched. The CDR3 loop spans 14 amino acids. CDR3 nucleotides: TGTGCCAGCAGTTTTGCGGGAGGGTCCTACGAGCAGTACTTC. It translates to CASSFAGGSYEQYF.

Here the CDR3 reads CASSVGNSETQYF. DNA for the CDR3: TGCGCCAGCAGCGTCGGGAACTCAGAGACCCAGTACTTC. V and J are TRBV5-1 and TRBJ2-5; D is perhaps TRBD2 (5 bases). The V and J ends lost 4 bases and 4 bases respectively, with 11 bases between them. CDR1 and CDR2 (germline): SGHRS, YFSETQ. The CDR3 sequence is 13 residues long.

V is TRBV29-1 and J is TRBJ2-1, with D tentatively TRBD1 (6 bases). Deletions cut 4 bases from V and 2 bases from J, with 12 bases between. The CDR3 sequence is 14 residues long. CDR1 is SQVTM and CDR2 is ANQGSEA in the germline V gene. The CDR3 DNA follows: TGCAGCGTTGTTTCCAGGGACACCTACAATGAGCAGTTCTTC. Translated: CSVVSRDTYNEQFF.

The chain carries TRBV10-3 and TRBJ2-7; a possible D gene is TRBD1 (6 bases). Germline V gene sequence: CDR1 ENHRY, CDR2 SYGVKD. The V and J ends lost 5 bases and 0 bases respectively, with 11 bases between them. The CDR3 is made up of 14 amino acids. The CDR3 coding sequence is TGTGCCATCAGTCAAGACAGGAGCTCCTACGAGCAGTACTTC. The encoded protein is CAISQDRSSYEQYF.

As regards this clone: This sample also contains other DNA sequences that code for the same CDR3. The rearrangement links TRBV7-9 to TRBJ2-1; 8 nucleotides align to TRBD1. Germline CDR1 reads SEHNR; CDR2 reads FQNEAQ (reference sequence). J lost 7 bases, V lost 2 bases, and 4 bases had no gene match. The CDR3 spans 14 residues. The CDR3 region has the DNA TGTGCCAGCAGCTTAACGACAGGGGATAATGAGCAGTTCTTC. This gives the protein CASSLTTGDNEQFF.

The J gene is TRBJ1-4, the V gene TRBV2; D is possibly TRBD1 (5 bases). This CDR3 comprises 15 residues. From germline, CDR1 is SNHLY and CDR2 FYNNEI. Trimming took 6 bases from V and 0 from J, leaving 11 bases between them. The CDR3 DNA is TGTGCCAGCAGGTGGACACCAGCAACTAATGAAAAACTGTTTTTT. Its translation: CASRWTPATNEKLFF. Full variable domain (missing parts from reference TRBV2 and TRBJ1-4): EPEVTQTPSHQVTQMGQEVILRCVPISNHLYFYWYRQILGQKVEFLVSFYNNEISEKSEIFDDQFSVERPDGSNFTLKIRSTKLEDSAMYFCASRWTPATNEKLFFGSGTQLSVL.

This chain links TRBV5-1 with TRBJ1-4, with D possibly matching TRBD1 (6 bases). The CDR3 spans 15 residues. Germline CDR1 and CDR2: SGHRS and YFSETQ. V was shortened by 4 bases and J by 8 bases, with 18 bases between the two germline ends. Written as DNA, the CDR3 is TGCGCCAGCAGCCCCCTTCCCCGGACAGAGGAAAAACTGTTTTTT. Amino acids: CASSPLPRTEEKLFF.

This rearrangement joins TRBV2 to TRBJ1-1; no clear D. The CDR3 sequence is 14 residues long. Trimming pared 5 bases from V and 2 bases from J, leaving 12 bases between. Germline V gene data show CDR1 as SNHLY and CDR2 as FYNNEI. Here the CDR3 DNA reads TGTGCCAGCAGTCGGAGGTCCTCCAACACTGAAGCTTTCTTT. Protein: CASSRRSSNTEAFF.

This clone appeared once. The chain uses TRBV25-1 and TRBJ2-7, with 13 positions matching TRBD2. Germline CDR1 is MGHDK and CDR2 is SYGVNS. Trimming at V came to 0 bases and at J to 3 bases, leaving 2 bases not matched to a gene. The CDR3 loop spans 16 amino acids. In DNA, the CDR3 is TGTGCCAGCAGTGAATATAGACTAGCGGGGGGCTACGAGCAGTACTTC. It is translated as CASSEYRLAGGYEQYF.

The gene calls are TRBV15 and TRBJ1-4, with D possibly being TRBD1 (5 bases). Germline V lookup: CDR1 LNHNV, CDR2 YYDKDF (reference sequence). The CDR3 runs to 15 residues. Deletions cut 0 bases from V and 8 bases from J, with 13 bases between. The CDR3 region has the DNA TGTGCCACCAGCAGAGAGTCAGGGAGTAAGGAAAAACTGTTTTTT. Translation gives CATSRESGSKEKLFF.

The chain employs TRBV6-6 and TRBJ2-6; D is undetermined. This CDR3 is 14 amino acids long. Trimming removed 5 bases from V and 6 bases from J, with 11 bases in between. Germline V gene data show CDR1 as MNHNY and CDR2 as SVGAGI (reference sequence). CDR3 sequence: CASSAVREANVLTF. CDR3 nucleotides: TGTGCCAGCAGTGCGGTAAGGGAGGCCAACGTCCTGACTTTC.

The chain joins TRBV30 to TRBJ2-3, with TRBD2 identical over 9 bases. The CDR3 is made up of 14 amino acids. V trimming: 1 base; J trimming: 5 bases; junction bases outside the gene matches: 4. The V gene's germline CDR1 is GTSNPN and CDR2 SVGIG (reference sequence). CDR3 sequence (DNA): TGTGCCTGGAGTGAAGCGGGGGGTCAAGATACGCAGTATTTT. This encodes CAWSEAGGQDTQYF.

As concerns this clone: An end of the junction differs from the germline gene, which may be a read error. The rearrangement links TRBV6-1 to TRBJ1-2, with D uncertain. CDR1 is MNHNS and CDR2 is SASEGT in the germline V gene. CDR3 length: 15 amino acids. CDR3: CASSQAGNLNYGYTF. As DNA, the CDR3 is TGTGCCAGCAGTCAAGCGGGCAACCTTAACTATGGCTACACCTTC.